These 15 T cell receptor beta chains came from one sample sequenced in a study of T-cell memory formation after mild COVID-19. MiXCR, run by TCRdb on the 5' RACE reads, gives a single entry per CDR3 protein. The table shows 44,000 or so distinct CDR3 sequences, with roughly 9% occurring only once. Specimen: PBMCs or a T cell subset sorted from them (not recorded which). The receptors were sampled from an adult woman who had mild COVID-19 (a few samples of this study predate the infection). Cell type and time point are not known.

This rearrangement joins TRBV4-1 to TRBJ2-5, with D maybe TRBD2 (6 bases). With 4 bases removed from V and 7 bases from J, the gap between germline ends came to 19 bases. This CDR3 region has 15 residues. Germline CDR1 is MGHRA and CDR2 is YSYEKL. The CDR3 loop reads CASSLGGGRQGTQYF. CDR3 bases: TGCGCCAGCAGCCTCGGTGGGGGGAGGCAGGGGACCCAGTACTTC.

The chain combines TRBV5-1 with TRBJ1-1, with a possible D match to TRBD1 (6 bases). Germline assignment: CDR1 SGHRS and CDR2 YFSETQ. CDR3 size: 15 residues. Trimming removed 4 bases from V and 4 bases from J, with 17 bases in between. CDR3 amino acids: CASSVNSGGGTEAFF. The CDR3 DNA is TGCGCCAGCAGCGTTAACTCCGGGGGCGGCACTGAAGCTTTCTTT.

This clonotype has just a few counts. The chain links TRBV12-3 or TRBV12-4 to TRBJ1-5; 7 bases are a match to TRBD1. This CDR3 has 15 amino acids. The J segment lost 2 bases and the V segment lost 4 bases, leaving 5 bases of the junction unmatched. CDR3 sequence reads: CASSSGQTGNQPQHF. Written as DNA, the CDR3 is TGTGCCAGCAGTTCGGGACAGACTGGCAATCAGCCCCAGCATTTT.

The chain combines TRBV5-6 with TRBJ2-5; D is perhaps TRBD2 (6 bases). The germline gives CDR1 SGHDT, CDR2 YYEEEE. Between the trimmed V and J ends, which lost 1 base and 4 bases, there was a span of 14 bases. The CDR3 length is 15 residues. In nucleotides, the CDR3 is TGTGCCAGCAGCTTGACTAGCCGAGGTCGAGAGACCCAGTACTTC. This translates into CASSLTSRGRETQYF.

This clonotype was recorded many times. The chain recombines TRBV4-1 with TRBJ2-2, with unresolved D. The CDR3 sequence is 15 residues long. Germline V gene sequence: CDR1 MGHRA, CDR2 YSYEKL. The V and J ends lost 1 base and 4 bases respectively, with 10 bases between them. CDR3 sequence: CASSQVELITGELFF. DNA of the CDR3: TGCGCCAGCAGCCAAGTGGAGCTTATCACCGGGGAGCTGTTTTTT.

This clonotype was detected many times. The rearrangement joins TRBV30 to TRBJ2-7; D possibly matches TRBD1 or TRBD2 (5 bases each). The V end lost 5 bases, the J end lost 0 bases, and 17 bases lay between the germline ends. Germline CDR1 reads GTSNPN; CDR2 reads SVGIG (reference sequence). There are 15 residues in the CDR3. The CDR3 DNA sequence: TGTGCCTGGTCCCTGGGGGTCCAGAGCTCCTACGAGCAGTACTTC. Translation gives CAWSLGVQSSYEQYF.

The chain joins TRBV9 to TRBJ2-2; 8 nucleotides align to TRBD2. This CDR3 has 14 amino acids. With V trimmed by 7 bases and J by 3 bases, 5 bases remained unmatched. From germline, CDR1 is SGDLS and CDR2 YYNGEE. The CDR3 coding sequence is TGTGCCAGCGGGAGTAGCGGGGACACCGGGGAGCTGTTTTTT. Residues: CASGSSGDTGELFF.

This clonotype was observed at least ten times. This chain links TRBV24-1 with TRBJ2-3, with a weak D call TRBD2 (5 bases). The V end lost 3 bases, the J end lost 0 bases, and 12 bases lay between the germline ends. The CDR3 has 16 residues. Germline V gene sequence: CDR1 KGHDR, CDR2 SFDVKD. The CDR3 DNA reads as TGTGCCACCAGTGATCAAACTAGGAGAAGCACAGATACGCAGTATTTT. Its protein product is CATSDQTRRSTDTQYF.

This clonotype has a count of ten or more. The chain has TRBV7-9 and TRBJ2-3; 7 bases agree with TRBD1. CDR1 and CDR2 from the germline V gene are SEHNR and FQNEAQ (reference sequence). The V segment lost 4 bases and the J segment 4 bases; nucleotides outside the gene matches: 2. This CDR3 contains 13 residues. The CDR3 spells CASSSTGADTQYF. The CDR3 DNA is TGTGCCAGCAGCTCTACAGGGGCAGATACGCAGTATTTT.

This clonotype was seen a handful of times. The CDR3 nucleotides are TGTGCCAGCAGCCAAGTTTGGACAGGGATGCGGGGTGAGCAGTTCTTC. It encodes CASSQVWTGMRGEQFF. This chain uses TRBV14 with TRBJ2-1, with 8 bases identical to TRBD1. Trimming took 1 base from V and 9 from J; bases not matched to a gene: 11. Germline assignment: CDR1 SGHDN and CDR2 FVKESK. The CDR3 runs to 16 residues.

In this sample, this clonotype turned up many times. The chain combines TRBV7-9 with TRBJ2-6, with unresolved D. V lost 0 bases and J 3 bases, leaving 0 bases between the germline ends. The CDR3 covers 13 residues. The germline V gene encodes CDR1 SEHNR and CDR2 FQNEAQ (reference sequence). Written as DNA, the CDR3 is TGTGCCAGCAGCTTAGCTGGGGCCAACGTCCTGACTTTC. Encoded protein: CASSLAGANVLTF.

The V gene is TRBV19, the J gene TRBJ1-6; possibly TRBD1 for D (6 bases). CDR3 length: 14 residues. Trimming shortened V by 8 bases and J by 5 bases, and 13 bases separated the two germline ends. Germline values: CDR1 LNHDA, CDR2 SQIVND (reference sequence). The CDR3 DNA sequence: TGTGCCAGTCACGGACAGCTTGATAATTCACCCCTCCACTTT. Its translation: CASHGQLDNSPLHF.

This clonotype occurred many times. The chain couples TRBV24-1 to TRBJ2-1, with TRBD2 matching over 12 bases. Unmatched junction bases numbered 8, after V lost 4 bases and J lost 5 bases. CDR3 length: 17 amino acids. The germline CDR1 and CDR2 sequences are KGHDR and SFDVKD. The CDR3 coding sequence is TGTGCCACCAGTGACCCCCGGACTAGCGGGAACCACAATGAGCAGTTCTTC. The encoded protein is CATSDPRTSGNHNEQFF.

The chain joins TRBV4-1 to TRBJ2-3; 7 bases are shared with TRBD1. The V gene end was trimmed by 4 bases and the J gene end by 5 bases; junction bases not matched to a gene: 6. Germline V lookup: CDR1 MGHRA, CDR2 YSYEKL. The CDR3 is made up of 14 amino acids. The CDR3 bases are TGCGCCAGCAGCCTATTTGGACAGGAAGATACGCAGTATTTT. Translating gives CASSLFGQEDTQYF.

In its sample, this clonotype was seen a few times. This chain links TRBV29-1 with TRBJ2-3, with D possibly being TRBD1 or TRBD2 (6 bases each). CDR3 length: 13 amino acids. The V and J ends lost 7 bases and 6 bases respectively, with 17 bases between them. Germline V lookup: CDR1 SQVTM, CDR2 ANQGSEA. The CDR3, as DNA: TGCAGCGGCAACACGAAAGGGGGGGATACGCAGTATTTT. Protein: CSGNTKGGDTQYF.